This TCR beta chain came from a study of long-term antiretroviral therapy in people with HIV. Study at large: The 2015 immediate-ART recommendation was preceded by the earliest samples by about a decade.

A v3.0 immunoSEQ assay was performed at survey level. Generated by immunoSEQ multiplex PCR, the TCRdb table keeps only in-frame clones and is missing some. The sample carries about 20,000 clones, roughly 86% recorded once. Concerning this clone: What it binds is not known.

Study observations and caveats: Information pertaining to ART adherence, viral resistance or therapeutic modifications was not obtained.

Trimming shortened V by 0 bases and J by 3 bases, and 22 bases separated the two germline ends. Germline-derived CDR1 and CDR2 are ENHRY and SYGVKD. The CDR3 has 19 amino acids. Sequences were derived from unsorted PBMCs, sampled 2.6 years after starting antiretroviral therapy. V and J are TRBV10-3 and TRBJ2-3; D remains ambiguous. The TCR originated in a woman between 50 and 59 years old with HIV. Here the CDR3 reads CAISESGRLQVLETDTQYF. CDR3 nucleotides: TGTGCCATCAGTGAGTCCGGACGGTTGCAGGTTCTGGAGACAGATACGCAGTATTTT.